The source of this T cell receptor beta chain is a study of cytomegalovirus exposure and HLA in healthy donors. The overall study: Samples from HLA-typed donors yielded 65 million to 90 million unique TCRs in an early data release.

Both 60 Vbeta primers and 13 Jbeta primers went into the PCR. The method was immunoSEQ multiplex PCR; TCRdb's version includes in-frame clones alone and lacks a portion of them. The sample lists about 190,000 clones; 87% were seen once. This clone has just a few counts. CDR1 is SGHDT and CDR2 is YYEEEE in the germline V gene. Deletions cut 4 bases from V and 12 bases from J, with 11 bases between. There are 11 residues in the CDR3. Sequencing was done on a sample of PBMCs. The TCR comes from a boy aged 2-9 years in good health and CMV-seronegative. The chain carries TRBV5-6 and TRBJ2-1; D is possibly TRBD2 (7 bases). The CDR3 here is CASSGGAGQFF. CDR3 in DNA: TGTGCCAGCAGCGGGGGGGCAGGGCAGTTCTTC.